The 16 T cell receptor beta chains given below trace back to one sample, sequenced in a study of graft-versus-host responses after intestinal transplantation. Method: immunoSEQ multiplex PCR; TCRdb's copy keeps in-frame clones and lacks some. The sample has some 130,000 clones; around 94% are singletons. Their antigens remain unidentified. Specimen: unstimulated CD4+ T cells sorted from spleen or lymph node cells, collected before intestinal transplant. Receptor source: a human donor who received an intestinal transplant.

This clone has just one count. The rearrangement uses TRBV2 and TRBJ2-7, with 7 bases fitting TRBD1. Per the germline V gene, CDR1 is SNHLY and CDR2 is FYNNEI. This CDR3 is 15 amino acids long. The ends lost 4 bases at V and 6 bases at J; junction bases unmatched: 12. The CDR3 region is CASSGGGQYLTEQYF. In nucleotides, the CDR3 is TGTGCCAGCAGTGGTGGGGGACAGTACCTCACCGAGCAGTACTTC. Filled out from reference TRBV2 and TRBJ2-7, the complete variable domain reads EPEVTQTPSHQVTQMGQEVILRCVPISNHLYFYWYRQILGQKVEFLVSFYNNEISEKSEIFDDQFSVERPDGSNFTLKIRSTKLEDSAMYFCASSGGGQYLTEQYFGPGTRLTVT.

V and J are TRBV29-1 and TRBJ2-1, with D possibly matching TRBD1 (5 bases). Trimming pared 0 bases from V and 4 bases from J, leaving 16 bases between. CDR1 and CDR2 from the germline V gene are SQVTM and ANQGSEA. The CDR3 runs to 16 residues. CDR3 protein: CSVEEKGIPIYNEQFF. In nucleotides, the CDR3 is TGCAGCGTTGAAGAAAAGGGGATCCCGATATACAATGAGCAGTTCTTC.

The chain is built from TRBV5-1 and TRBJ2-3; D is possibly TRBD1 or TRBD2 (6 bases each). This CDR3 is 15 amino acids long. Trimming cost V 0 bases and J 1 base, with 9 bases left between them. Germline CDR1 reads SGHRS; CDR2 reads YFSETQ. The CDR3 sequence: CASSLAGARTDTQYF. CDR3 bases: TGCGCCAGCAGCTTGGCGGGGGCCCGCACAGATACGCAGTATTTT.

This clone was detected a few times. The chain couples TRBV19 to TRBJ2-7; D uncertain. CDR3 length: 13 amino acids. Trimming removed 2 bases at V and 4 bases at J, with 9 bases between. The germline V gene encodes CDR1 LNHDA and CDR2 SQIVND (reference sequence). This chain's CDR3 is CASSIRNRYEQYF. In DNA form, the CDR3 reads TGTGCCAGTAGTATACGGAACCGGTACGAGCAGTACTTC. Combining the CDR3 with reference TRBV19 and TRBJ2-7 gives the whole variable domain DGGITQSPKYLFRKEGQNVTLSCEQNLNHDAMYWYRQDPGQGLRLIYYSQIVNDFQKGDIAEGYSVSREKKESFPLTVTSAQKNPTAFYLCASSIRNRYEQYFGPGTRLTVT.

The CDR3 coding sequence is TGTGCCAGCAGCTTGGAAGGGGCAGAACAGTACTTC. Translated: CASSLEGAEQYF. The gene calls are TRBV5-4 and TRBJ2-5, with D possibly being TRBD1 (5 bases). The germline V gene encodes CDR1 SGHNT and CDR2 YYREEE (reference sequence). V dropped 0 bases and J dropped 11 bases, with 11 bases sitting between them. CDR3 length: 12 amino acids.

This rearrangement joins TRBV10-1 to TRBJ1-1, with D unresolved. The CDR3 covers 15 residues. Germline V gene data show CDR1 as WNHNN and CDR2 as SYGVQD (reference sequence). V lost 0 bases and J lost 4, with 12 bases in between. CDR3 coding DNA: TGCGCCAGCAGTGAGTCGAGCAGTCCTAGCACTGAAGCTTTCTTT. Its protein product is CASSESSSPSTEAFF.

This clone showed up just once. The chain joins TRBV29-1 to TRBJ2-5, with D perhaps matching TRBD1 or TRBD2 (6 bases each). The ends were cut back, 7 bases at V and 7 bases at J, with 13 bases in the middle. This CDR3 is built from 11 residues. CDR1 SQVTM and CDR2 ANQGSEA come from the germline V gene. The CDR3 DNA sequence: TGCAGCGCCGAGGGGGGAACGACCCAGTACTTC. Translating it yields CSAEGGTTQYF.

V is TRBV5-5 and J is TRBJ1-3; D unresolved. V gave up 5 bases and J gave up 1 base, with 13 bases separating them. CDR1 is SGHKS, CDR2 YYEKEE, per germline (reference sequence). CDR3 length: 15 residues. The CDR3 DNA is TGTGCCAGCAGTCCCCGCGGACCTTCTGGAAACACCATATATTTT. Translating gives CASSPRGPSGNTIYF.

The chain links TRBV6-1 to TRBJ1-2; TRBD1 might be the D (6 bases). CDR1 MNHNS and CDR2 SASEGT come from the germline V gene. The CDR3 runs to 16 residues. Trimming removed 4 bases at V and 7 bases at J, with 22 bases between. The CDR3 here is CASSGQLLRDKSGYTF. CDR3 sequence (DNA): TGTGCCAGCAGTGGACAGCTTCTCAGGGACAAATCTGGCTACACCTTC.

The chain has TRBV7-2 and TRBJ1-5; 8 positions agree with TRBD1. The junction had 9 bases not matched to a gene; V was cut back by 5 bases and J by 9 bases. There are 14 residues in the CDR3. Germline values: CDR1 SGHTA, CDR2 FQGNSA. Here the CDR3 reads CASSPRDRSRPQHF. The CDR3 coding sequence is TGTGCCAGCAGCCCTCGGGACAGGTCCAGGCCCCAGCATTTT.

The chain couples TRBV5-1 to TRBJ2-1; D gene ambiguous. The CDR3 covers 15 residues. V lost 4 bases and J lost 7, with 18 bases in between. CDR1 and CDR2 (germline): SGHRS, YFSETQ. The CDR3 loop is CASSADRAAHNEQFF. Here the CDR3 DNA reads TGCGCCAGCAGCGCCGATAGGGCGGCGCATAATGAGCAGTTCTTC.

CDR3 loop: CASTPRQEGVTEAFF. The CDR3 nucleotides read TGTGCCAGTACCCCACGACAGGAGGGCGTCACTGAAGCTTTCTTT. The chain is built from TRBV19 and TRBJ1-1, with D perhaps matching TRBD1 (6 bases). Germline V CDR1 and CDR2: LNHDA, SQIVND (reference sequence). Between the trimmed V and J ends, which lost 7 bases and 4 bases, there was a span of 19 bases. The CDR3 totals 15 residues.

The chain employs TRBV2 and TRBJ1-6; D is uncertain. Germline-derived CDR1 and CDR2 are SNHLY and FYNNEI. Trimming took off 5 bases at V and 6 bases at J, with 8 bases between the two ends. The CDR3 sequence is 13 residues long. The chain's CDR3 is CASSPPFNSPLHF. CDR3 in DNA: TGTGCCAGCAGTCCTCCTTTTAATTCACCCCTCCACTTT.

The gene calls are TRBV7-9 and TRBJ2-5; 9 bases fit TRBD1. The CDR3 consists of 15 residues. Trimming at V came to 4 bases and at J to 5 bases, leaving 8 bases not matched to a gene. Germline V lookup: CDR1 SEHNR, CDR2 FQNEAQ (reference sequence). CDR3 coding DNA: TGTGCCAGCAGCTCCCAAAACAGGGGGCTGGAGACCCAGTACTTC. It is translated as CASSSQNRGLETQYF.

This clone turned up a few times. The chain has TRBV10-2 and TRBJ2-6; 7 nucleotides match TRBD1. Trimming took 2 bases from V and 0 from J; bases not matched to a gene: 1. Per germline, CDR1 WSHSY and CDR2 SAAADI. CDR3 length equals 16 residues. The CDR3 DNA is TGCGCCAGCAGTGAGGGGACAGCCTCTGGGGCCAACGTCCTGACTTTC. Translated: CASSEGTASGANVLTF.

V is TRBV6-4 and J is TRBJ2-1; 9 bases match TRBD2. The trim removed 8 bases at V and 1 base at J, leaving 6 bases unmatched. In germline, CDR1 is MRHNA, CDR2 SNTAGT. The CDR3 runs 15 residues. CDR3 loop: CASSESGGSYNEQFF. CDR3 DNA: TGTGCCAGCTCAGAGAGCGGGGGGTCCTACAATGAGCAGTTCTTC.